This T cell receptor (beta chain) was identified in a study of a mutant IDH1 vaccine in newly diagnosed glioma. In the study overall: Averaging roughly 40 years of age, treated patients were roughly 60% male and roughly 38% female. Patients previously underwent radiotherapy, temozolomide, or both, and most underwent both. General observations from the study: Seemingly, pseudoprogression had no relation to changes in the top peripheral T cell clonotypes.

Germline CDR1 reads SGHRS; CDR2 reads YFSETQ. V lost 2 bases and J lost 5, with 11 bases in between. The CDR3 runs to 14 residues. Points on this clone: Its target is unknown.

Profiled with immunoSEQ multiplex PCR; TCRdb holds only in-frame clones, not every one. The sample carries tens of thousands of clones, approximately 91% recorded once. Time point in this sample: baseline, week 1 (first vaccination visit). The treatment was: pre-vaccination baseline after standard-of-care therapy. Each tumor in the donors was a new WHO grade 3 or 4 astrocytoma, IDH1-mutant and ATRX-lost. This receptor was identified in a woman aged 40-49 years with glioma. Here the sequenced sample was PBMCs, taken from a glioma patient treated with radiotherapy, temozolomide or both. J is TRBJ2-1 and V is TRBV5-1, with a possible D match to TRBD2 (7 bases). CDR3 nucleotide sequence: TGCGCCAGCAGCTTCGGGGGGCCCAACAATGAGCAGTTCTTC. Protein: CASSFGGPNNEQFF.